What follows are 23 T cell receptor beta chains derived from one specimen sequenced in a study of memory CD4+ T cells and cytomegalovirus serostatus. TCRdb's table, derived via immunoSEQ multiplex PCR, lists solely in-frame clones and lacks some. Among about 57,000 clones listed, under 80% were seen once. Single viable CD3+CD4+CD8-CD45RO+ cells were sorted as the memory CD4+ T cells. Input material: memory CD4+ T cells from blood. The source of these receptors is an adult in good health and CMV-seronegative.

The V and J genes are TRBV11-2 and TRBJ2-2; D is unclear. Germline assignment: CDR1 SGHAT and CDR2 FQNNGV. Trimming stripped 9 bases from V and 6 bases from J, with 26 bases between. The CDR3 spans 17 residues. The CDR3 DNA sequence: TGTGCCAGTGTCCCATCCGGAGTTAGGTTAAGGCCCGGGGAGCTGTTTTTT. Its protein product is CASVPSGVRLRPGELFF.

CDR3 bases: TGTGCCAGCAGGGAGGCCGGACAGGGAAGGATGAACACTGAAGCTTTCTTT. Translation: CASREAGQGRMNTEAFF. The chain links TRBV2 to TRBJ1-1; 8 positions match TRBD1. In germline, CDR1 is SNHLY, CDR2 FYNNEI. V shed 6 bases and J 0 bases; nucleotides not matched to a gene: 12. The CDR3 sequence is 17 residues long. The full variable domain, its missing parts supplied by reference TRBV2 and TRBJ1-1, is EPEVTQTPSHQVTQMGQEVILRCVPISNHLYFYWYRQILGQKVEFLVSFYNNEISEKSEIFDDQFSVERPDGSNFTLKIRSTKLEDSAMYFCASREAGQGRMNTEAFFGQGTRLTVV.

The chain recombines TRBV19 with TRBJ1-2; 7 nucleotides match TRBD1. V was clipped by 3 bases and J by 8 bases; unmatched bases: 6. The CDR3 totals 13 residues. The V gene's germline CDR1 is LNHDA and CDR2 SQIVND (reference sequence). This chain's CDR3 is CASSMTGIQGYTF. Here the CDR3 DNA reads TGTGCCAGTAGTATGACAGGGATTCAGGGCTACACCTTC.

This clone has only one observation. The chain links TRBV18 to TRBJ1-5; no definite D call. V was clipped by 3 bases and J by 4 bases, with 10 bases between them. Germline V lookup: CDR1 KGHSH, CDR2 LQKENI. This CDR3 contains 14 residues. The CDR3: CASSPTGLNQPQHF. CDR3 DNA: TGTGCCAGCTCACCGACGGGTCTAAATCAGCCCCAGCATTTT. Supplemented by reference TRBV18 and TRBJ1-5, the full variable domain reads NAGVMQNPRHLVRRRGQEARLRCSPMKGHSHVYWYRQLPEEGLKFMVYLQKENIIDESGMPKERFSAEFPKEGPSILRIQQVVRGDSAAYFCASSPTGLNQPQHFGDGTRLSIL.

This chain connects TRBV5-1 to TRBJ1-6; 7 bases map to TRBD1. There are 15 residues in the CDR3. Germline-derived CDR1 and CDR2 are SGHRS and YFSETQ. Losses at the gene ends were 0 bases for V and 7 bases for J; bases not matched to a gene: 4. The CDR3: CASSLGGTANSPLHF. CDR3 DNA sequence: TGCGCCAGCAGCTTGGGAGGGACAGCGAATTCACCCCTCCACTTT.

The CDR3 DNA is TGTGCCAGCAGCCCAGAGGACAGGGGGCACACTGAAGCTTTCTTT. This codes for CASSPEDRGHTEAFF. This chain uses TRBV4-2 with TRBJ1-1; 11 positions agree with TRBD1. The germline V gene has CDR1 LGHNA and CDR2 YNFKEQ. V shed 4 bases and J 3 bases; nucleotides not matched to a gene: 4. This CDR3 spans 15 amino acids.

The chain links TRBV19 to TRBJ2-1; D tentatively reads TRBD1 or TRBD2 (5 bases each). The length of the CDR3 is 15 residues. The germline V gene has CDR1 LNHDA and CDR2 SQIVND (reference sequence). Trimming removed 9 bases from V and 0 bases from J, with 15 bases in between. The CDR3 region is CARNPGASSYNEQFF. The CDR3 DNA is TGTGCCAGAAACCCCGGGGCGTCCTCCTACAATGAGCAGTTCTTC.

For the CDR3, the DNA is TGTGCCAGCAGCTTGGGGGGCAACAATCAGCCCCAGCATTTT. It codes for CASSLGGNNQPQHF. V is TRBV5-6 and J is TRBJ1-5; TRBD1 might be the D (5 bases). The V end lost 0 bases, the J end lost 3 bases, and 7 bases lay between the germline ends. Per germline, CDR1 SGHDT and CDR2 YYEEEE. This CDR3 is 14 amino acids long.

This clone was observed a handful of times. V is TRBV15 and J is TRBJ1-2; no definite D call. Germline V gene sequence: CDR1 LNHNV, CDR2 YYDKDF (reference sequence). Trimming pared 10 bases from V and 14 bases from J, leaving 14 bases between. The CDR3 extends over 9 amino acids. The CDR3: CAKLDPPTF. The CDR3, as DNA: TGTGCCAAGCTGGACCCTCCAACCTTC.

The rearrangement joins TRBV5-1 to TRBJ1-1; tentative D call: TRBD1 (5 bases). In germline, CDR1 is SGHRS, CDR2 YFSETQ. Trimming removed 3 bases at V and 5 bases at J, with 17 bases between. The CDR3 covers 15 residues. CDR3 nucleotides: TGCGCCAGCAGCTCAGGACCCGTCGAGGGGACTGAAGCTTTCTTT. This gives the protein CASSSGPVEGTEAFF.

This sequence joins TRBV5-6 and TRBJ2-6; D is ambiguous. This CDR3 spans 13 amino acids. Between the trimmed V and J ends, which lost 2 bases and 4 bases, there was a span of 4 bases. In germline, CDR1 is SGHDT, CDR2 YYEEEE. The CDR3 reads CASSFSGANVLTF. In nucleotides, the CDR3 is TGTGCCAGCAGCTTCTCCGGGGCCAACGTCCTGACTTTC.

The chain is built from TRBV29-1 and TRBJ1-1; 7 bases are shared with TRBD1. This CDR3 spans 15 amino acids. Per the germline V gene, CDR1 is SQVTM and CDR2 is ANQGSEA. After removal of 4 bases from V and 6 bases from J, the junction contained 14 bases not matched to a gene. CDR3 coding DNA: TGCAGCGTTGTCCTTACCGCCGGGACAGTTGCTGAAGCTTTCTTT. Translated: CSVVLTAGTVAEAFF.

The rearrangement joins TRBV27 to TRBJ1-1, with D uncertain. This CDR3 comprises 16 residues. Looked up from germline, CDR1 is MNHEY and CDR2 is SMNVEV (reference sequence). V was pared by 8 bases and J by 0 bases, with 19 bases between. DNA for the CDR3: TGTGCCAGCGCTTCTCTCGGGAGCATCATGAACACTGAAGCTTTCTTT. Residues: CASASLGSIMNTEAFF.

The CDR3 reads CASSRLGFTDTQYF. CDR3 bases: TGTGCCAGCAGCCGACTCGGCTTCACAGATACGCAGTATTTT. The chain uses TRBV5-6 and TRBJ2-3; D remains unclear. V lost 4 bases and J 2 bases, leaving 11 bases between the germline ends. CDR1 is SGHDT and CDR2 is YYEEEE in the germline V gene. The CDR3 contains 14 residues.

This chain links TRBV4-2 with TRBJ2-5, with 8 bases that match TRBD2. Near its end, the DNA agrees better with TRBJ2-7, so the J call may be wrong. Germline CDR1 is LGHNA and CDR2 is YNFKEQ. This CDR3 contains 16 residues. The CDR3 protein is CASSGRLARASYEQYF. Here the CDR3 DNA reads TGTGCCAGCAGCGGGCGACTAGCGCGAGCTTCCTACGAGCAGTACTTC.

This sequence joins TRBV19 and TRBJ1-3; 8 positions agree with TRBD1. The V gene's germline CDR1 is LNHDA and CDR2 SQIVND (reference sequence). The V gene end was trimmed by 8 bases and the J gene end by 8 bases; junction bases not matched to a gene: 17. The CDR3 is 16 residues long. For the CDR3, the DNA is TGTGCCAGTTCTGACAGGGGACAGGTGATAGTTGACACCATATATTTT. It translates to CASSDRGQVIVDTIYF.

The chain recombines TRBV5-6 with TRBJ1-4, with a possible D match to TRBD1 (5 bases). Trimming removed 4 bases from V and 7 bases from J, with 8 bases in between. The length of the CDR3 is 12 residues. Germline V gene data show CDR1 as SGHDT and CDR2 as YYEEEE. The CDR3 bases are TGTGCCAGCAGCGGGGCAAGTGAAAAACTGTTTTTT. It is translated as CASSGASEKLFF.

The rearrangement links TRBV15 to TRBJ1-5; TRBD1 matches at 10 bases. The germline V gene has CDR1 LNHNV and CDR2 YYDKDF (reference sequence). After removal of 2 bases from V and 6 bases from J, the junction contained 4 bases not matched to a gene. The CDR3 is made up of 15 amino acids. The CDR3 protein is CATSRTGQGFQPQHF. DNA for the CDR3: TGTGCCACCAGCAGAACGGGACAGGGGTTTCAGCCCCAGCATTTT.

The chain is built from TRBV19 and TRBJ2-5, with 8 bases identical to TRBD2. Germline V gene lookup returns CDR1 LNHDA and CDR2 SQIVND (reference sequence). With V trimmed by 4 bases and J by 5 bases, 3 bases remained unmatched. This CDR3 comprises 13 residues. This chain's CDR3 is CASSTGRGETQYF. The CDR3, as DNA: TGTGCCAGTAGTACCGGGAGGGGGGAGACCCAGTACTTC.

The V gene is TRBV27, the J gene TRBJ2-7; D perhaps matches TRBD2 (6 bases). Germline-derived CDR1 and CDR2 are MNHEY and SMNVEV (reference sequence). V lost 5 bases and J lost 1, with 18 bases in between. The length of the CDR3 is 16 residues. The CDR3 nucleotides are TGTGCCAGCAGTCCGTACGGGGACGCGGGGTCCTACGAGCAGTACTTC. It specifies CASSPYGDAGSYEQYF.

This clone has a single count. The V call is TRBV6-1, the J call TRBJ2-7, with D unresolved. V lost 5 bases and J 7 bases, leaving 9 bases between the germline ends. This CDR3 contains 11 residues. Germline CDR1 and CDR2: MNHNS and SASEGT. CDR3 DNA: TGTGCCAGCAGTCCCGAACGAGAGCAGTACTTC. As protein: CASSPEREQYF.

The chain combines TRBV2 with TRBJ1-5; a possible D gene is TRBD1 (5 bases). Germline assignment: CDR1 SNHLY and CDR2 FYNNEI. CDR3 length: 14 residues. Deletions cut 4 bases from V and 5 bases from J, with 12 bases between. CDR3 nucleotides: TGTGCCAGCAGTGGTTCACAGGCGGATCAGCCCCAGCATTTT. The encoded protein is CASSGSQADQPQHF.

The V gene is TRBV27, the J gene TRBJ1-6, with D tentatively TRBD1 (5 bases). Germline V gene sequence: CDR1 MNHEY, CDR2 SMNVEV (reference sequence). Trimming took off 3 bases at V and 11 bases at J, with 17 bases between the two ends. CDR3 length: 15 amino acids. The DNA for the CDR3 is TGTGCCAGCAGTTTTGGACGGGACGATGGTGCACCCCTCCACTTT. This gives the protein CASSFGRDDGAPLHF.